This T cell receptor beta chain derives from a study of Ad26.COV2.S vaccination and SARS-CoV-2 variants. Treatment reported: roughly 19 received Ad26.COV2.S at low or high dose, single or two shots; a few received placebo; per-sample allocation not given. Sample collection was performed on day 63 after the first vaccine or placebo injection. The CDR3 length is 13 residues. Trimming removed 8 bases at V and 0 bases at J, with 9 bases between. Germline-derived CDR1 and CDR2 are SNHLY and FYNNEI. This clone is a singleton in its sample. The sample carries other DNA sequences with the same CDR3. Method: immunoSEQ multiplex PCR; TCRdb's copy keeps in-frame clones and lacks some. The profile shows just over 350,000 clones, around 83% of them singletons.

The source material was peripheral blood, sampled in a trial of Ad26.COV2.S vaccine versus placebo. V and J are TRBV2 and TRBJ2-3; D remains ambiguous. This TCR was recovered from a person aged 18-60 years who received the Ad26.COV2.S COVID-19 vaccine or a placebo. CDR3 protein: CASSAESTDTQYF. DNA of the CDR3: TGTGCCAGCTCGGCGGAGAGCACAGATACGCAGTATTTT. Combining the CDR3 with reference TRBV2 and TRBJ2-3 gives the whole variable domain EPEVTQTPSHQVTQMGQEVILRCVPISNHLYFYWYRQILGQKVEFLVSFYNNEISEKSEIFDDQFSVERPDGSNFTLKIRSTKLEDSAMYFCASSAESTDTQYFGPGTRLTVL.